This record covers a single TCR beta chain. Its recognized antigen is unknown. Within one base of it there is no much larger clone, and no base qualities were kept. This sample was taken from a study of blood T cell repertoires in COVID-19 (dated by TCRdb to the early 2020s). At the level of the whole study: Collaborator samples came from the United States, Italy and Spain and covered acute and convalescent phases of COVID-19. The prospective study material was composed of cDNA or gDNA derived from T cells, B-cell-depleted T cells, or PBMCs. Deeply sampled blood TCRbeta repertoires from subjects exposed to, actively infected with, or recovered from COVID-19 were included in the dataset. The repertoires were released in a freely available public database meant as a resource for research on the immune response to SARS-CoV-2. Samples came from the ongoing ImmuneRACE study (first 160 participants) plus 1,254 subjects from 6 global collaborators. Sample metadata almost always included a de-identified subject ID, COVID-19 status, age in years and sex. Where HLA class I and class II types were available, the types were taken from metadata supplied by the sample provider, not from assay-based typing.

The immunoSEQ Assay, a bias-controlled multiplex PCR, was used to amplify TCRbeta CDR3 regions from genomic DNA. The source study handled its data this way. Nucleated cell counts per sample were estimated from amplification of reference gene primers within the assay. Sequence reads were collapsed and filtered to measure the absolute abundance of every unique TCRbeta CDR3 rearrangement. For each sample, productive Simpson clonality was calculated as the square root of Simpson's diversity index across productive rearrangements. Sourced from immuneACCESS, this table was stored by TCRdb with only in-frame sequences that have V and J called. A share of the clones is absent; for the studies checked, an unresolved V gene accounts for under half, and the remainder has no known explanation. The V and J calls and clone size come from that table; D and trimming were worked out from the DNA. The sample includes about 180,000 clones, with 70% to 90% observed a single time. The top ten hold about 8.6% of the sample.

Whole blood was collected in K2EDTA tubes by collaborating institutions according to the institutions' own protocols. For TCRbeta analysis, collaborator samples were shipped as frozen whole blood, as isolated PBMCs, or as DNA extracted from either sample type. For CDR1 and CDR2, the germline V gene (reference sequence) lists LNHNV and YYDKDF. There are 17 amino acids in the CDR3, from cysteine to phenylalanine inclusive. The entry retains the CDR3 DNA only, 51 bases that are in frame from base 1. V is clipped by 1 base and J by 7 bases, and the sequence between their germline boundaries is 20 bases long. What the authors observed across the whole study: How much clinical and demographic metadata was included differed by source and by participant, and the metadata was provided uncurated.

The sequence joins TRBV15 to TRBJ2-1; D gene: possibly TRBD1, on 5 matching bases. This clonotype originated in a man aged 50 or older with active or convalescent COVID-19. The sample taken for sequencing was peripheral blood. The nucleotide sequence is TGTGCCACCAGCAGAGGACCCTCTGGGGCAGATCGGAATGAGCAGTTCTTC. Translation gives CATSRGPSGADRNEQFF.